One sample yielded the 27 T cell receptor beta chains listed below, sequenced in a study of T cell responses to AZD1222 COVID-19 vaccine. The data were produced by immunoSEQ multiplex PCR, yet TCRdb's version contains in-frame clones alone and is incomplete. The table records around 120,000 clones, 90% of them present only once. The source material was peripheral blood, sampled on day 0 of AZD1222 vaccination. The receptors shown here come from an adult in good health.

This chain links TRBV7-8 with TRBJ1-4, with D possibly being TRBD1 (5 bases). The germline CDR1 and CDR2 sequences are SGHVS and FQNEAQ. This CDR3 has 14 amino acids. With 5 bases removed from V and 4 bases from J, the gap between germline ends came to 11 bases. CDR3 sequence reads: CASSDSRYNEKLFF. The CDR3 DNA reads TGTGCCAGCAGCGACAGCAGATATAATGAAAAACTGTTTTTT. Full variable domain (outside the CDR3, taken from reference TRBV7-8 and TRBJ1-4): GAGVSQSPRYKVAKRGQDVALRCDPISGHVSLFWYQQALGQGPEFLTYFQNEAQLDKSGLPSDRFFAERPEGSVSTLKIQRTQQEDSAVYLCASSDSRYNEKLFFGSGTQLSVL.

The CDR3 spells CASSPLRGIGELFF. The CDR3 DNA follows: TGTGCCAGCTCACCCCTCCGCGGGATCGGGGAGCTGTTTTTT. This sequence joins TRBV18 and TRBJ2-2, with D maybe TRBD2 (6 bases). With 3 bases removed from V and 7 bases from J, the gap between germline ends came to 12 bases. Looked up from germline, CDR1 is KGHSH and CDR2 is LQKENI. The CDR3 spans 14 residues.

In nucleotides, the CDR3 is TGTGCCAGCAGGTTACAGGGCAGTCAGCCCCAGCATTTT. Its translation: CASRLQGSQPQHF. This chain links TRBV2 with TRBJ1-5; tentative D call: TRBD1 (6 bases). Per germline, CDR1 SNHLY and CDR2 FYNNEI. This CDR3 has 13 residues. V was trimmed by 6 bases and J by 6 bases, leaving 12 bases between them.

This clone was detected only once. The V and J genes are TRBV28 and TRBJ2-1; no definite D call. Trimming stripped 2 bases from V and 8 bases from J, with 25 bases between. CDR1 is MDHEN and CDR2 is SYDVKM in the germline V gene. The CDR3 totals 18 residues. CDR3 sequence reads: CASSLSFRRLFTGDEQFF. The CDR3 DNA is TGTGCCAGCAGTTTAAGTTTCCGGCGGCTATTTACTGGGGATGAGCAGTTCTTC.

This clone was recorded a few times. The chain joins TRBV10-1 to TRBJ2-7; D remains ambiguous. Looked up from germline, CDR1 is WNHNN and CDR2 is SYGVQD (reference sequence). Trimming took 0 bases from V and 4 from J, leaving 7 bases between them. The CDR3 runs to 13 residues. As DNA, the CDR3 is TGCGCCAGCAGTGAGTCGGGGAAATACGAGCAGTACTTC. This encodes CASSESGKYEQYF.

This clone was picked up one time. The V gene is TRBV19, the J gene TRBJ2-1, with 9 bases lining up with TRBD2. The germline V gene encodes CDR1 LNHDA and CDR2 SQIVND (reference sequence). V lost 2 bases and J lost 9; bases outside the gene matches: 8. This CDR3 spans 15 amino acids. The CDR3 DNA reads TGTGCCAGTAGTATAATCCCGACTAGCGGCAGTGAGCAGTTCTTC. Translating it yields CASSIIPTSGSEQFF. The entire variable domain, with the rest obtained from reference TRBV19 and TRBJ2-1, is as follows: DGGITQSPKYLFRKEGQNVTLSCEQNLNHDAMYWYRQDPGQGLRLIYYSQIVNDFQKGDIAEGYSVSREKKESFPLTVTSAQKNPTAFYLCASSIIPTSGSEQFFGPGTRLTVL.

This chain connects TRBV10-3 to TRBJ1-6, with D possibly TRBD1 on 6 matching bases. CDR3 size: 15 residues. Germline V gene data show CDR1 as ENHRY and CDR2 as SYGVKD. V was cut by 3 bases and J by 6 bases, with 12 bases left in between. CDR3 DNA: TGTGCCATCAGTGACAGGGGCGAGGGTAATTCACCCCTCCACTTT. It is translated as CAISDRGEGNSPLHF.

The J gene is TRBJ2-2, the V gene TRBV5-1; a possible D gene is TRBD2 (8 bases). Trimming pared 4 bases from V and 6 bases from J, leaving 22 bases between. CDR3 length: 17 amino acids. From germline, CDR1 is SGHRS and CDR2 YFSETQ. CDR3: CASSRDSGSMGSGELFF. CDR3 sequence (DNA): TGCGCCAGCAGCCGGGACAGCGGGAGCATGGGGTCCGGGGAGCTGTTTTTT.

The V call is TRBV4-2, the J call TRBJ2-4; D is possibly TRBD2 (6 bases). V shed 2 bases and J shed 9 bases, with 17 bases lying between them. Germline V CDR1 and CDR2: LGHNA, YNFKEQ. The length of the CDR3 is 15 residues. In DNA, the CDR3 is TGTGCCAGCAGCCAAACACCTGCTAGCGATCGCATTCAGTACTTC. It yields the protein CASSQTPASDRIQYF.

V and J are TRBV7-8 and TRBJ2-3; 7 bases agree with TRBD2. Germline V gene data show CDR1 as SGHVS and CDR2 as FQNEAQ. This CDR3 contains 15 residues. V was pared by 4 bases and J by 4 bases, with 8 bases of the junction left unmatched. The CDR3 region is CASSWEGQGADTQYF. In nucleotides, the CDR3 is TGTGCCAGCAGCTGGGAGGGGCAGGGAGCAGATACGCAGTATTTT. Based on the CDR3 plus reference TRBV7-8 and TRBJ2-3, the full variable domain is GAGVSQSPRYKVAKRGQDVALRCDPISGHVSLFWYQQALGQGPEFLTYFQNEAQLDKSGLPSDRFFAERPEGSVSTLKIQRTQQEDSAVYLCASSWEGQGADTQYFGPGTRLTVL.

The gene calls are TRBV10-3 and TRBJ1-4; no firm D call. This CDR3 is built from 13 residues. Germline V lookup: CDR1 ENHRY, CDR2 SYGVKD. The V gene lost 0 bases and the J gene lost 8 bases, with 7 bases spanning the gap. This chain's CDR3 is CAISESVSEKLFF. In nucleotides, the CDR3 is TGTGCCATCAGTGAGTCCGTCAGCGAAAAACTGTTTTTT.

The chain employs TRBV5-1 and TRBJ1-1; a weak D match, TRBD1 (5 bases). The CDR3 covers 14 residues. V dropped 5 bases and J dropped 2 bases, with 13 bases sitting between them. Germline CDR1 reads SGHRS; CDR2 reads YFSETQ. This CDR3 is CASRDDSVNTEAFF. CDR3 DNA sequence: TGCGCCAGCAGAGATGACAGCGTAAACACTGAAGCTTTCTTT.

The CDR3 region is CASSPDRYEQYF. CDR3 nucleotides: TGTGCCAGCAGCCCAGACAGATACGAGCAGTACTTC. This chain joins TRBV7-2 and TRBJ2-7; tentatively, D is TRBD1 (5 bases). The CDR3 runs 12 residues. V lost 5 bases and J 4 bases, leaving 9 bases between the germline ends. Looked up from germline, CDR1 is SGHTA and CDR2 is FQGNSA.

V and J are TRBV24-1 and TRBJ1-5; a weak D match, TRBD1 (5 bases). V shed 2 bases and J shed 5 bases, with 12 bases lying between them. The CDR3 is 15 residues long. CDR1 and CDR2 from the germline V gene are KGHDR and SFDVKD. CDR3 in DNA: TGTGCCACCAGTGATTCCTGGGGGTTTGATCAGCCCCAGCATTTT. It codes for CATSDSWGFDQPQHF.

V usage is TRBV4-1 and J usage is TRBJ2-7; D not certain. CDR1 and CDR2 (germline): MGHRA, YSYEKL. V dropped 3 bases and J dropped 5 bases, with 14 bases sitting between them. There are 14 residues in the CDR3. In DNA, the CDR3 is TGCGCCAGCAGCCAGATCGGGCAGCTCAACGAGCAGTACTTC. This codes for CASSQIGQLNEQYF.

The V and J genes are TRBV7-9 and TRBJ1-5; a possible D gene is TRBD1 (6 bases). Germline V gives CDR1 SEHNR, CDR2 FQNEAQ (reference sequence). The CDR3 contains 18 residues. Trimming took off 4 bases at V and 1 base at J, with 20 bases between the two ends. CDR3: CASSSQGVGLGSNQPQHF. As DNA, the CDR3 is TGTGCCAGCAGCTCACAGGGTGTCGGGCTCGGAAGCAATCAGCCCCAGCATTTT.

The V call is TRBV30, the J call TRBJ1-5; D possibly corresponds to TRBD1 (5 bases). The length of the CDR3 is 13 residues. Per the germline V gene, CDR1 is GTSNPN and CDR2 is SVGIG (reference sequence). Deletions cut 2 bases from V and 4 bases from J, with 9 bases between. CDR3 DNA sequence: TGTGCCTGGAGTCCTGCAGGGAATCAGCCCCAGCATTTT. Translation gives CAWSPAGNQPQHF.

This clone was detected only once. The J gene is TRBJ2-7, the V gene TRBV9; D call uncertain. V was shortened by 2 bases and J by 0 bases, with 6 bases between the two germline ends. The CDR3 contains 13 residues. In germline, CDR1 is SGDLS, CDR2 YYNGEE. The CDR3 region is CASSVDPSYEQYF. DNA of the CDR3: TGTGCCAGCAGCGTTGATCCCTCCTACGAGCAGTACTTC.

This clone was observed once. CDR3 protein: CASRTFIGSSYNEQFF. Here the CDR3 DNA reads TGTGCCAGCAGAACCTTTATCGGGAGCTCCTACAATGAGCAGTTCTTC. The genes are TRBV2 and TRBJ2-1; tentative D call: TRBD2 (6 bases). The CDR3 contains 16 residues. V lost 6 bases, J lost 0 bases, and 15 bases lay in between. The V gene's germline CDR1 is SNHLY and CDR2 FYNNEI. Combining the CDR3 with reference TRBV2 and TRBJ2-1 gives the whole variable domain EPEVTQTPSHQVTQMGQEVILRCVPISNHLYFYWYRQILGQKVEFLVSFYNNEISEKSEIFDDQFSVERPDGSNFTLKIRSTKLEDSAMYFCASRTFIGSSYNEQFFGPGTRLTVL.

The gene calls are TRBV5-5 and TRBJ2-3; 8 bases are shared with TRBD1. Germline values: CDR1 SGHKS, CDR2 YYEKEE (reference sequence). This CDR3 spans 16 amino acids. V lost 4 bases and J lost 4; bases outside the gene matches: 11. The CDR3 DNA reads TGTGCCAGCAGCACGTGGACAGGGCCCAGCGCAGATACGCAGTATTTT. It yields the protein CASSTWTGPSADTQYF.

The chain employs TRBV27 and TRBJ2-1, with 9 positions matching TRBD2. The germline CDR1 and CDR2 sequences are MNHEY and SMNVEV (reference sequence). Germline trimming cut 5 bases from V and 3 bases from J; bases unmatched to any gene: 8. The CDR3 contains 16 residues. The DNA for the CDR3 is TGTGCCAGCAGTCTTAGCGGGGGCGGTCACTACAATGAGCAGTTCTTC. Protein product: CASSLSGGGHYNEQFF.

This clone was recorded only once. The V call is TRBV19, the J call TRBJ2-6; D tentatively reads TRBD1 or TRBD2 (5 bases each). The CDR3 loop spans 18 amino acids. Germline CDR1 and CDR2: LNHDA and SQIVND (reference sequence). The V end lost 4 bases, the J end lost 4 bases, and 20 bases lay between the germline ends. Here the CDR3 reads CASSTTPRDLRGANVLTF. DNA for the CDR3: TGTGCCAGTAGTACCACGCCCCGGGACCTAAGAGGGGCCAACGTCCTGACTTTC.

The DNA of the CDR3 is TGCGCCAGCAGCAGGACTAGCGGGACGAACACCGGGGAGCTGTTTTTT. It specifies CASSRTSGTNTGELFF. V gene TRBV4-1 combines with J gene TRBJ2-2; 12 positions agree with TRBD2. This CDR3 is built from 16 residues. The germline V gene has CDR1 MGHRA and CDR2 YSYEKL. J was trimmed by 0 bases and V by 5 bases; bases with no gene match: 1.

The gene calls are TRBV28 and TRBJ1-2; no definite D call. Germline loops: CDR1 MDHEN, CDR2 SYDVKM. Trimming took off 10 bases at V and 8 bases at J, with 11 bases between the two ends. This CDR3 has 10 residues. CDR3 in DNA: TGTGCCACCCGGGCCTTCGGCTACACCTTC. Its translation: CATRAFGYTF.

This rearrangement joins TRBV10-2 to TRBJ2-1; D perhaps matches TRBD2 (5 bases). The CDR3 spans 15 residues. V dropped 5 bases and J dropped 0 bases, with 11 bases sitting between them. The germline CDR1 and CDR2 sequences are WSHSY and SAAADI. CDR3 residues: CASSLAGSSYNEQFF. As DNA, the CDR3 is TGCGCCAGCAGTCTCGCGGGCAGCTCCTACAATGAGCAGTTCTTC.

The chain links TRBV7-9 to TRBJ1-6; TRBD1 agrees at 8 bases. Germline-derived CDR1 and CDR2 are SEHNR and FQNEAQ (reference sequence). The CDR3 runs to 15 residues. Trimming at V came to 5 bases and at J to 7 bases, leaving 7 bases not matched to a gene. As DNA, the CDR3 is TGTGCCAGCAGCCCCCGGGACAGGCAGAATTCACCCCTCCACTTT. Protein sequence: CASSPRDRQNSPLHF.

The V gene is TRBV2, the J gene TRBJ2-2; possibly TRBD1 or TRBD2 for D (5 bases each). V gave up 11 bases and J gave up 3 bases, with 13 bases separating them. This CDR3 contains 13 residues. CDR1 SNHLY and CDR2 FYNNEI come from the germline V gene. This chain's CDR3 is CAHPRDDTGELFF. Here the CDR3 DNA reads TGTGCCCACCCCCGGGACGACACCGGGGAGCTGTTTTTT.